Shown below are 28 T cell receptor beta chains from a single sample sequenced in a study of cytomegalovirus exposure and HLA in healthy donors. Researchers ran the PCR with 60 Vbeta and 13 Jbeta primers. Some clones are missing from TCRdb's copy, which holds only in-frame ones; the method was immunoSEQ multiplex PCR. The data show some 150,000 clones, with about three quarters seen just once and around 4.1% held by the top ten. The sample taken for sequencing was PBMCs. These receptors all come from a woman in her thirties or forties in good health and CMV-seronegative.

The chain carries TRBV5-1 and TRBJ2-1; tentatively, D is TRBD2 (5 bases). The germline V gene encodes CDR1 SGHRS and CDR2 YFSETQ. V lost 7 bases, J lost 7 bases, and 6 bases lay in between. CDR3 size: 10 residues. The CDR3 region has the DNA TGCGCCAGCCGAGGGAATGAGCAGTTCTTC. This translates into CASRGNEQFF. The entire variable domain, with the rest obtained from reference TRBV5-1 and TRBJ2-1, is as follows: KAGVTQTPRYLIKTRGQQVTLSCSPISGHRSVSWYQQTPGQGLQFLFEYFSETQRNKGNFPGRFSGRQFSNSRSEMNVSTLELGDSALYLCASRGNEQFFGPGTRLTVL.

The CDR3 reads CASSLRQSSYEQYF. The CDR3 nucleotides read TGTGCCAGCAGCTTAAGACAGAGCTCCTACGAGCAGTACTTC. The rearrangement links TRBV13 to TRBJ2-7; possibly TRBD1 for D (5 bases). Germline V gene lookup returns CDR1 PRHDT and CDR2 FYEKMQ (reference sequence). The V end lost 2 bases, the J end lost 0 bases, and 8 bases lay between the germline ends. The CDR3 length is 14 residues.

The rearrangement joins TRBV28 to TRBJ1-5; D gene ambiguous. CDR3 length equals 13 residues. Germline V gene lookup returns CDR1 MDHEN and CDR2 SYDVKM. V was cut by 8 bases and J by 3 bases, with 11 bases left in between. CDR3 DNA sequence: TGTGCCAGCCGAGGAGGGTACAATCAGCCCCAGCATTTT. Translation: CASRGGYNQPQHF.

The chain recombines TRBV7-9 with TRBJ2-3; the match to TRBD2 covers 10 bases. The CDR3 loop spans 18 amino acids. The V gene end was trimmed by 5 bases and the J gene end by 2 bases; junction bases not matched to a gene: 13. Germline CDR1 and CDR2: SEHNR and FQNEAQ (reference sequence). This chain's CDR3 is CASSPTSGGGKATDTQYF. The CDR3 DNA follows: TGTGCCAGCAGCCCCACAAGCGGGGGGGGCAAAGCCACAGATACGCAGTATTTT.

The rearrangement joins TRBV11-3 to TRBJ2-3; 8 bases map to TRBD1. The CDR3 runs 15 residues. The V and J ends lost 5 bases and 3 bases, in that order; junction bases with no gene match: 7. Germline V lookup: CDR1 SGHNT, CDR2 YENEEA. CDR3 loop: CASSTGQGMTDTQYF. CDR3 DNA: TGTGCCAGCAGCACAGGACAGGGTATGACAGATACGCAGTATTTT. The variable domain in full, with the rest retrieved from reference TRBV11-3 and TRBJ2-3, is EAGVVQSPRYKIIEKKQPVAFWCNPISGHNTLYWYLQNLGQGPELLIRYENEEAVDDSQLPKDRFSAERLKGVDSTLKIQPAELGDSAVYLCASSTGQGMTDTQYFGPGTRLTVL.

This clone was counted a few times. The genes are TRBV6-6 and TRBJ2-1; tentative D call: TRBD2 (6 bases). Trimming removed 2 bases from V and 7 bases from J, with 18 bases in between. CDR1 is MNHNY and CDR2 is SVGAGI in the germline V gene (reference sequence). This CDR3 region has 16 residues. The CDR3 here is CASSYRGTGRQNEQFF. CDR3 nucleotide sequence: TGTGCCAGCAGTTACCGGGGCACCGGGAGACAAAATGAGCAGTTCTTC.

This clone was counted a few times. In DNA, the CDR3 is TGCGCCAGCAGCTACGGGGGGACCCAGTACTTC. Protein product: CASSYGGTQYF. This chain joins TRBV5-1 and TRBJ2-5, with D possibly matching TRBD2 (6 bases). Germline lookup yields CDR1 SGHRS and CDR2 YFSETQ. Trimming took 3 bases from V and 7 from J, leaving 7 bases between them. The CDR3 contains 11 residues.

The chain links TRBV29-1 to TRBJ1-4; D is perhaps TRBD1 (5 bases). This CDR3 is built from 13 residues. The V end lost 4 bases, the J end lost 5 bases, and 11 bases lay between the germline ends. Looked up from germline, CDR1 is SQVTM and CDR2 is ANQGSEA. CDR3 amino acids: CSVAGSVNEKLFF. The CDR3 nucleotides are TGCAGCGTTGCAGGGTCGGTAAATGAAAAACTGTTTTTT. Variable domain in full (rest from reference TRBV29-1 and TRBJ1-4): SAVISQKPSRDICQRGTSLTIQCQVDSQVTMMFWYRQQPGQSLTLIATANQGSEATYESGFVIDKFPISRPNLTFSTLTVSNMSPEDSSIYLCSVAGSVNEKLFFGSGTQLSVL.

The chain has TRBV5-1 and TRBJ2-1, with D tentatively TRBD2 (6 bases). Germline-derived CDR1 and CDR2 are SGHRS and YFSETQ. V shed 4 bases and J shed 4 bases, with 15 bases lying between them. This CDR3 contains 15 residues. The CDR3 spells CASSTSGSIYNEQFF. In DNA form, the CDR3 reads TGCGCCAGCAGCACCTCCGGGAGCATATACAATGAGCAGTTCTTC.

As regards this clone: Mismatch with germline at one junction end may stem from a read error. This sequence joins TRBV7-7 and TRBJ2-1, with TRBD2 identical over 10 bases. Per the germline V gene, CDR1 is SSHAT and CDR2 is FNYEAQ (reference sequence). This CDR3 is 16 amino acids long. CDR3 loop: CASSLGASGGYNEQFF. Written as DNA, the CDR3 is TGTGCTAGCAGCTTAGGGGCTAGCGGGGGTTACAATGAGCAGTTCTTC.

This clone appeared a single time. The rearrangement uses TRBV15 and TRBJ1-4; D remains ambiguous. There are 16 residues in the CDR3. Germline V gene sequence: CDR1 LNHNV, CDR2 YYDKDF (reference sequence). V was clipped by 3 bases and J by 2 bases, with 13 bases between them. CDR3 DNA: TGTGCCACCAGCAGGGAAACATCGCGGACTAATGAAAAACTGTTTTTT. Translating it yields CATSRETSRTNEKLFF.

The chain uses TRBV28 and TRBJ2-5; 11 nucleotides line up with TRBD2. CDR1 and CDR2 (germline): MDHEN, SYDVKM. CDR3 length: 17 residues. V lost 5 bases and J lost 7; bases outside the gene matches: 15. CDR3 in DNA: TGTGCCAGCAGTGGAGGGCTAGCGGGGGGCCCGCGCGGGACCCAGTACTTC. Amino acids: CASSGGLAGGPRGTQYF.

The chain recombines TRBV29-1 with TRBJ1-1, with a possible D match to TRBD1 (6 bases). Trimming shortened V by 6 bases and J by 5 bases, and 10 bases separated the two germline ends. Germline CDR1 SQVTM, CDR2 ANQGSEA. The CDR3 length is 11 residues. CDR3 sequence: CSVIRGTEAFF. For the CDR3, the DNA is TGCAGCGTGATCAGGGGAACTGAAGCTTTCTTT.

V usage is TRBV5-6 and J usage is TRBJ2-1; weak D call: TRBD2 (7 bases). Germline assignment: CDR1 SGHDT and CDR2 YYEEEE. CDR3 length equals 19 residues. V shed 3 bases and J shed 2 bases, with 24 bases lying between them. The CDR3 is CASSYRMGGGYHPYNEQFF. The CDR3 DNA is TGTGCCAGCAGCTACCGTATGGGCGGGGGCTATCACCCCTACAATGAGCAGTTCTTC.

The chain links TRBV5-1 to TRBJ2-1; D unclear. V was shortened by 3 bases and J by 1 base, with 5 bases between the two germline ends. Germline assignment: CDR1 SGHRS and CDR2 YFSETQ. The CDR3 has 13 amino acids. CDR3 residues: CASSSRSYNEQFF. The CDR3 nucleotides read TGCGCCAGCAGCTCGCGTTCCTACAATGAGCAGTTCTTC.

CDR3 coding DNA: TGTGCCAGCAGTCTACTGTCTCAGGGGGCCCACCAGCATTTT. This codes for CASSLLSQGAHQHF. The V and J genes are TRBV28 and TRBJ1-5; 8 bases fit TRBD1. This CDR3 contains 14 residues. Germline assignment: CDR1 MDHEN and CDR2 SYDVKM. Trimming cost V 5 bases and J 12 bases; bases outside gene matches: 12.

This chain connects TRBV6-1 to TRBJ1-2; 7 bases agree with TRBD1. Losses at the gene ends were 4 bases for V and 4 bases for J; bases not matched to a gene: 15. The germline V gene has CDR1 MNHNS and CDR2 SASEGT. This CDR3 is built from 17 residues. The chain's CDR3 is CASSASFTTGSIYGYTF. In DNA, the CDR3 is TGTGCCAGCAGTGCCTCTTTTACGACAGGGTCTATCTATGGCTACACCTTC.

The chain uses TRBV6-6 and TRBJ2-1; a weak D match, TRBD2 (6 bases). Germline V gene lookup returns CDR1 MNHNY and CDR2 SVGAGI (reference sequence). This CDR3 comprises 15 residues. The ends were cut back, 2 bases at V and 5 bases at J, with 13 bases in the middle. DNA for the CDR3: TGTGCCAGCAGTTACGTTCCGGGACTCAACAATGAGCAGTTCTTC. Translation: CASSYVPGLNNEQFF.

The V gene is TRBV5-8, the J gene TRBJ2-5; 7 positions agree with TRBD1. This CDR3 is built from 14 residues. V lost 9 bases, J lost 2 bases, and 10 bases stayed unmatched. Germline V gene data show CDR1 as SGHTS and CDR2 as YDEGEE. The CDR3 DNA sequence: TGTGCCAAGGGGTCGGGCAGGGGGCAAGAGACCCAGTACTTC. Residues: CAKGSGRGQETQYF.

V gene TRBV5-5 combines with J gene TRBJ1-2; 8 positions match TRBD1. CDR1 and CDR2 (germline): SGHKS, YYEKEE (reference sequence). V was pared by 0 bases and J by 7 bases, with 11 bases of the junction left unmatched. This CDR3 region has 16 residues. This CDR3 reads CASSLGAGGPRGGYTF. Here the CDR3 DNA reads TGTGCCAGCAGCTTGGGGGCAGGGGGCCCCAGGGGTGGCTACACCTTC.

The rearrangement joins TRBV19 to TRBJ1-2, with D possibly matching TRBD1 (5 bases). The germline gives CDR1 LNHDA, CDR2 SQIVND (reference sequence). This CDR3 spans 13 amino acids. V shed 3 bases and J shed 4 bases, with 9 bases lying between them. CDR3 nucleotides: TGTGCCAGTAGTATGAGCAGGGTCTATGGCTACACCTTC. This gives the protein CASSMSRVYGYTF.

J is TRBJ1-2 and V is TRBV5-6; 9 bases are a match to TRBD1. CDR3 size: 15 residues. The junction had 5 bases not matched to a gene; V was cut back by 0 bases and J by 5 bases. Germline-derived CDR1 and CDR2 are SGHDT and YYEEEE. CDR3 residues: CASSLVGTGTYGYTF. The CDR3 region has the DNA TGTGCCAGCAGCTTGGTAGGGACAGGGACTTATGGCTACACCTTC. Full variable domain (outside the CDR3, taken from reference TRBV5-6 and TRBJ1-2): DAGVTQSPTHLIKTRGQQVTLRCSPKSGHDTVSWYQQALGQGPQFIFQYYEEEERQRGNFPDRFSGHQFPNYSSELNVNALLLGDSALYLCASSLVGTGTYGYTFGSGTRLTVV.

The CDR3 region has the DNA TGCGCCAGCAGCTTGGGGACAGCCAATGAGCAGTTCTTC. Translated: CASSLGTANEQFF. V usage is TRBV5-1 and J usage is TRBJ2-1, with TRBD1 as a possible D gene (6 bases). Trimming cost V 0 bases and J 6 bases, with 7 bases left between them. CDR1 SGHRS and CDR2 YFSETQ come from the germline V gene. This CDR3 region has 13 residues.

This chain uses TRBV7-2 with TRBJ2-3; no clear D gene. Germline V lookup: CDR1 SGHTA, CDR2 FQGNSA. The germline V and J ends were trimmed by 4 bases and 3 bases, with 8 bases remaining between them. This CDR3 has 13 amino acids. The CDR3: CASSSYITDTQYF. The CDR3, as DNA: TGTGCCAGCAGCTCCTATATTACAGATACGCAGTATTTT.

The sample holds a few counts of this clone. The chain uses TRBV10-3 and TRBJ2-5, with 9 bases identical to TRBD1. J was trimmed by 4 bases and V by 3 bases; bases with no gene match: 6. The CDR3 is 15 amino acids. Germline lookup yields CDR1 ENHRY and CDR2 SYGVKD. This CDR3 reads CAISDLGQGGETQYF. Here the CDR3 DNA reads TGTGCCATCAGTGACTTGGGACAGGGAGGAGAGACCCAGTACTTC.

This clone was seen only a few times. J is TRBJ2-3 and V is TRBV19; 14 bases are shared with TRBD2. J was trimmed by 3 bases and V by 3 bases; bases with no gene match: 5. The CDR3 totals 17 residues. Germline V lookup: CDR1 LNHDA, CDR2 SQIVND (reference sequence). The CDR3 sequence is CASSIGTSGGGTDTQYF. CDR3 DNA sequence: TGTGCCAGTAGTATTGGGACTAGCGGGGGTGGTACAGATACGCAGTATTTT.

The chain recombines TRBV7-8 with TRBJ2-6; a possible D gene is TRBD1 (6 bases). Trimming cost V 5 bases and J 2 bases, with 13 bases left between them. Per the germline V gene, CDR1 is SGHVS and CDR2 is FQNEAQ. The CDR3 length is 16 residues. CDR3 in DNA: TGTGCCAGCAGCACGTCAACAGGGACTGGGGCCAACGTCCTGACTTTC. Residues: CASSTSTGTGANVLTF. The entire variable domain, with the rest obtained from reference TRBV7-8 and TRBJ2-6, is as follows: GAGVSQSPRYKVAKRGQDVALRCDPISGHVSLFWYQQALGQGPEFLTYFQNEAQLDKSGLPSDRFFAERPEGSVSTLKIQRTQQEDSAVYLCASSTSTGTGANVLTFGAGSRLTVL.

This chain links TRBV29-1 with TRBJ1-2; D unresolved. The germline gives CDR1 SQVTM, CDR2 ANQGSEA. Trimming shortened V by 5 bases and J by 2 bases, and 6 bases separated the two germline ends. CDR3 length: 11 residues. The CDR3 region has the DNA TGCAGCGTTTGGGCAAACTATGGCTACACCTTC. This gives the protein CSVWANYGYTF.